Shown below are 25 T cell receptor beta chains from a single sample sequenced in a study of cytomegalovirus exposure and HLA in healthy donors. 13 Jbeta primers and 60 Vbeta primers were used for the PCR. Assay: immunoSEQ multiplex PCR; the TCRdb copy retains only in-frame clones and omits some. In total, the table holds just under 65,000 clones. Material: PBMCs. Receptors originate from a boy aged 5-17 years in good health and CMV-seronegative.

The rearrangement uses TRBV27 and TRBJ2-7; 8 positions agree with TRBD2. V trimming: 2 bases; J trimming: 0 bases; junction bases outside the gene matches: 3. CDR1 and CDR2 (germline): MNHEY, SMNVEV (reference sequence). The CDR3 is 15 amino acids. The CDR3 loop reads CASSLSGGLSYEQYF. The CDR3 nucleotides read TGTGCCAGCAGTTTAAGCGGGGGCCTCTCCTACGAGCAGTACTTC.

The chain couples TRBV25-1 to TRBJ2-6, with 10 bases aligning to TRBD1. The CDR3 is made up of 17 amino acids. V lost 4 bases and J lost 4; bases outside the gene matches: 7. Germline loops: CDR1 MGHDK, CDR2 SYGVNS. In DNA form, the CDR3 reads TGTGCCAGCAGTGCCTCGGACAGGGGGTTCGGGGCCAACGTCCTGACTTTC. This gives the protein CASSASDRGFGANVLTF.

The chain has TRBV7-9 and TRBJ2-7; TRBD1 matches 8 bases. Losses at the gene ends were 4 bases for V and 3 bases for J; bases not matched to a gene: 8. The germline gives CDR1 SEHNR, CDR2 FQNEAQ (reference sequence). The CDR3 has 15 amino acids. CDR3 DNA: TGTGCCAGCAGCTCCCAGGACAGGGCTCTCTACGAGCAGTACTTC. It is translated as CASSSQDRALYEQYF.

The chain uses TRBV6-1 and TRBJ2-7; TRBD1 agrees at 11 bases. Germline loops: CDR1 MNHNS, CDR2 SASEGT. The V and J ends lost 8 bases and 1 base, in that order; junction bases with no gene match: 1. The CDR3 is made up of 13 amino acids. DNA for the CDR3: TGTGCCAGCGGGGACAGGGGGTCCTACGAGCAGTACTTC. Its protein product is CASGDRGSYEQYF.

This chain uses TRBV18 with TRBJ1-2, with D possibly being TRBD1 (6 bases). V was pared by 3 bases and J by 0 bases, with 17 bases between. The CDR3 sequence is 17 residues long. Germline values: CDR1 KGHSH, CDR2 LQKENI. CDR3 loop: CASSPDDGQNANYGYTF. In DNA form, the CDR3 reads TGTGCCAGCTCACCCGATGATGGACAGAACGCTAACTATGGCTACACCTTC.

The chain joins TRBV7-9 to TRBJ2-1; tentative D call: TRBD2 (5 bases). Germline V gene lookup returns CDR1 SEHNR and CDR2 FQNEAQ (reference sequence). The V and J ends lost 1 base and 2 bases respectively, with 12 bases between them. There are 16 residues in the CDR3. The CDR3 coding sequence is TGTGCCAGCAGCTTAGGGAGCGGTTTGGCCTACAATGAGCAGTTCTTC. Protein: CASSLGSGLAYNEQFF.

Concerning this clone itself: A junction boundary mismatches the germline segment, possibly from a read error. Other DNA sequences in the sample encode the same CDR3. This rearrangement joins TRBV5-1 to TRBJ1-3; 7 bases are a match to TRBD1. The CDR3 extends over 16 amino acids. Per the germline V gene, CDR1 is SGHRS and CDR2 is YFSETQ. The DNA of the CDR3 is TGCGCCAGCAGCACAGAGTGGACAGGCTCTGGGAACACCATATATTTT. It yields the protein CASSTEWTGSGNTIYF.

This chain connects TRBV11-2 to TRBJ2-5, with 10 bases identical to TRBD1. The junction had 9 bases not matched to a gene; V was cut back by 4 bases and J by 1 base. CDR1 SGHAT and CDR2 FQNNGV come from the germline V gene. The CDR3 runs to 17 residues. CDR3 nucleotides: TGTGCCAGCAGCTACCGGACAGGGGGAAGTTTCCAAGAGACCCAGTACTTC. Encoded protein: CASSYRTGGSFQETQYF.

The chain has TRBV19 and TRBJ1-2, with D tentatively TRBD1 (6 bases). This CDR3 contains 14 residues. Germline assignment: CDR1 LNHDA and CDR2 SQIVND (reference sequence). Trimming took 5 bases from V and 6 from J, leaving 16 bases between them. CDR3 protein: CASSPPRQADGYTF. The CDR3 DNA follows: TGTGCCAGTAGTCCCCCCAGACAGGCAGATGGCTACACCTTC.

V and J are TRBV5-1 and TRBJ1-4, with 9 bases lining up with TRBD1. The junction had 12 bases not matched to a gene; V was cut back by 4 bases and J by 8 bases. Germline CDR1 reads SGHRS; CDR2 reads YFSETQ. The CDR3 has 16 amino acids. The CDR3 here is CASSPPGQGREEKLFF. The CDR3, as DNA: TGCGCCAGCAGCCCACCGGGACAGGGAAGGGAGGAAAAACTGTTTTTT. The whole variable domain, filled in from reference TRBV5-1 and TRBJ1-4, reads KAGVTQTPRYLIKTRGQQVTLSCSPISGHRSVSWYQQTPGQGLQFLFEYFSETQRNKGNFPGRFSGRQFSNSRSEMNVSTLELGDSALYLCASSPPGQGREEKLFFGSGTQLSVL.

V and J are TRBV7-2 and TRBJ1-2, with a tentative D call TRBD1 (6 bases). Trimming pared 1 base from V and 8 bases from J, leaving 17 bases between. CDR1 is SGHTA, CDR2 FQGNSA, per germline. The CDR3 is 15 amino acids. The CDR3 DNA reads as TGTGCCAGCAGCTTAGTTCCCGCAGGGGCGTCCGGCTACACCTTC. Its protein is CASSLVPAGASGYTF.

The J gene is TRBJ2-7, the V gene TRBV7-2; 8 nucleotides align to TRBD1. The CDR3 consists of 15 residues. Germline CDR1 SGHTA, CDR2 FQGNSA. The junction had 4 bases not matched to a gene; V was cut back by 1 base and J by 2 bases. CDR3 coding DNA: TGTGCCAGCAGCTTAGACGGACAGGGTGCCTACGAGCAGTACTTC. Protein sequence: CASSLDGQGAYEQYF.

The chain has TRBV19 and TRBJ2-1; unclear D gene. The CDR3 extends over 12 amino acids. In germline, CDR1 is LNHDA, CDR2 SQIVND (reference sequence). The ends were cut back, 6 bases at V and 7 bases at J, with 10 bases in the middle. CDR3 protein: CASRNLMNEQFF. CDR3 bases: TGTGCCAGTAGAAACCTAATGAATGAGCAGTTCTTC.

The chain links TRBV5-1 to TRBJ1-1, with a tentative D call TRBD1 (5 bases). The V and J ends lost 0 bases and 3 bases respectively, with 15 bases between them. This CDR3 is 16 amino acids long. The germline V gene encodes CDR1 SGHRS and CDR2 YFSETQ. The CDR3 DNA is TGCGCCAGCAGCTTGGCCGGGGGGGGGACGGACACTGAAGCTTTCTTT. Its protein is CASSLAGGGTDTEAFF.

Here the CDR3 DNA reads TGCGCCAGCAGCTTGGGTCCGACAGAAGAGACCCAGTACTTC. Protein: CASSLGPTEETQYF. The gene calls are TRBV5-1 and TRBJ2-5; D perhaps matches TRBD1 (5 bases). CDR1 SGHRS and CDR2 YFSETQ come from the germline V gene. The ends were cut back, 0 bases at V and 3 bases at J, with 9 bases in the middle. The CDR3 is made up of 14 amino acids.

The rearrangement joins TRBV6-5 to TRBJ2-5; 9 bases map to TRBD1. V lost 5 bases, J lost 4 bases, and 5 bases stayed unmatched. This CDR3 has 14 residues. CDR1 MNHEY and CDR2 SVGAGI come from the germline V gene. This chain's CDR3 is CASSHRGRGETQYF. The DNA of the CDR3 is TGTGCCAGCAGTCACAGGGGGCGAGGAGAGACCCAGTACTTC.

The chain has TRBV7-2 and TRBJ2-7, with TRBD2 matching 7 bases. CDR3 length: 15 residues. The V gene end was trimmed by 8 bases and the J gene end by 1 base; junction bases not matched to a gene: 11. CDR1 and CDR2 from the germline V gene are SGHTA and FQGNSA. The CDR3 region has the DNA TGTGCCAGCGGCGGGGGTGTGGACCAATCCTACGAGCAGTACTTC. This codes for CASGGGVDQSYEQYF. Combining the CDR3 with reference TRBV7-2 and TRBJ2-7 gives the whole variable domain GAGVSQSPSNKVTEKGKDVELRCDPISGHTALYWYRQSLGQGLEFLIYFQGNSAPDKSGLPSDRFSAERTGGSVSTLTIQRTQQEDSAVYLCASGGGVDQSYEQYFGPGTRLTVT.

DNA for the CDR3: TGTGCCAGCACTCAGGAGGGCCTATACGATGAGCAGTTCTTC. The encoded protein is CASTQEGLYDEQFF. The chain carries TRBV28 and TRBJ2-1, with D possibly TRBD2 on 6 matching bases. The germline CDR1 and CDR2 sequences are MDHEN and SYDVKM. V was pared by 7 bases and J by 8 bases, with 18 bases between. The CDR3 runs 14 residues.

The chain links TRBV27 to TRBJ1-5; tentatively, D is TRBD1 (5 bases). The CDR3 covers 13 residues. The germline V gene encodes CDR1 MNHEY and CDR2 SMNVEV (reference sequence). Deletions cut 8 bases from V and 1 base from J, with 9 bases between. The CDR3 DNA reads as TGTGCCAGCGCCAGGGTCAGCAATCAGCCCCAGCATTTT. It translates to CASARVSNQPQHF.

The V gene is TRBV30, the J gene TRBJ2-3; possibly TRBD2 for D (6 bases). Germline assignment: CDR1 GTSNPN and CDR2 SVGIG (reference sequence). The CDR3 length is 14 residues. The V and J ends lost 5 bases and 4 bases respectively, with 16 bases between them. CDR3 nucleotides: TGTGCCTGGCAGACTAGTTTCGGCCCAGATACGCAGTATTTT. It translates to CAWQTSFGPDTQYF.

The chain is built from TRBV6-5 and TRBJ1-2; D possibly corresponds to TRBD1 (5 bases). V lost 6 bases to trimming and J lost 1 base, with 9 bases between them. CDR3 size: 13 residues. Germline CDR1 reads MNHEY; CDR2 reads SVGAGI. The CDR3 region is CASSSDSNYGYTF. CDR3 nucleotides: TGTGCCAGCAGCTCCGACAGTAACTATGGCTACACCTTC.

The V call is TRBV25-1, the J call TRBJ1-1, with D hard to call. The CDR3 loop spans 11 amino acids. Germline V lookup: CDR1 MGHDK, CDR2 SYGVNS. V gave up 3 bases and J gave up 10 bases, with 9 bases separating them. CDR3 protein: CASSENRGAFF. CDR3 nucleotides: TGTGCCAGCAGTGAGAATCGGGGAGCTTTCTTT.

The chain is built from TRBV19 and TRBJ2-5; no reliable D call. The CDR3 consists of 12 residues. V lost 6 bases and J lost 4, with 9 bases in between. Germline V lookup: CDR1 LNHDA, CDR2 SQIVND (reference sequence). The CDR3, as DNA: TGTGCCAGTAGCCGACATAGAGAGACCCAGTACTTC. Translation gives CASSRHRETQYF.

This chain links TRBV28 with TRBJ2-2; D remains unclear. V gave up 6 bases and J gave up 1 base, with 12 bases separating them. This CDR3 spans 15 amino acids. Per germline, CDR1 MDHEN and CDR2 SYDVKM. The CDR3 DNA reads TGTGCCAGCAGGTTCCTGGCTGAGAACACCGGGGAGCTGTTTTTT. This gives the protein CASRFLAENTGELFF.

Written as DNA, the CDR3 is TGTGCCAGCAGCCCCCCACGGGGAGAGCAGTTCTTC. Translating it yields CASSPPRGEQFF. The chain is built from TRBV13 and TRBJ2-1, with a possible D match to TRBD2 (5 bases). V lost 5 bases and J lost 10, with 12 bases in between. Germline-derived CDR1 and CDR2 are PRHDT and FYEKMQ (reference sequence). CDR3 length: 12 amino acids.